This entry is about one T cell receptor beta chain. What it binds is unknown. A second about 7 to 11 cycle PCR used barcoded and J-beta primers. The template-switch adaptor, which had 12 random nucleotides, put a tag on each cDNA molecule. Researchers report that each sample yielded at least 2.5 million CDR3-containing paired-end reads. TCRdb processed the 5' RACE reads anew with MiXCR; each CDR3 protein has one entry. The sample yields about 1.7 million distinct CDR3 sequences, 28% seen once. This sample is drawn from a study of blood T cells in healthy people across ages. Whole-study results and caveats: The study found TCR beta diversity correlated strongly with naive T cell percentage.

The sample comprised blood. This receptor was taken from a woman in her twenties or thirties in good health.

The CDR3 region is CSVDVGQGADYEQYF. CDR3 in DNA: TGCAGCGTTGACGTGGGACAGGGGGCGGACTACGAGCAGTACTTC. The V and J genes are TRBV29-1 and TRBJ2-7; 12 positions match TRBD1. Germline assignment: CDR1 SQVTM and CDR2 ANQGSEA. The V segment lost 3 bases and the J segment 3 bases; nucleotides outside the gene matches: 6. This CDR3 region has 15 residues.